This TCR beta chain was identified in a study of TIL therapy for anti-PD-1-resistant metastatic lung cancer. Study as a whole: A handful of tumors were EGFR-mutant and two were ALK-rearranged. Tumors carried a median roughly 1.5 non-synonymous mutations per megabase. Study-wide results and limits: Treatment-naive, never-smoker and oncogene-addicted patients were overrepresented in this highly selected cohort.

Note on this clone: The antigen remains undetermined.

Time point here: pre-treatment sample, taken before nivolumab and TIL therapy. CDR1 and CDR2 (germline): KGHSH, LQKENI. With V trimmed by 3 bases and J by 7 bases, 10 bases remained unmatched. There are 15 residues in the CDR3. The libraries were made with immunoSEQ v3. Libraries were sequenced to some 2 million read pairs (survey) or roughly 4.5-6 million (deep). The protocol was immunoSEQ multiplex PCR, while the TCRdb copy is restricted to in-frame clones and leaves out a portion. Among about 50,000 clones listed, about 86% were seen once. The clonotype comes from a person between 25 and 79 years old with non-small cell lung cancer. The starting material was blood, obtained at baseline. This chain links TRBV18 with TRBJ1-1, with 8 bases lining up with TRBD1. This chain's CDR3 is CASSPKLTGDSEAFF. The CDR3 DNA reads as TGTGCCAGCTCACCTAAACTGACAGGGGACAGTGAAGCTTTCTTT.